The following is a T cell receptor beta chain sequence with its context. This record comes from a study of blood T cell repertoires in COVID-19. TCRdb's table, derived via immunoSEQ multiplex PCR, lists solely in-frame clones and lacks some. The sample shows roughly 200,000 clones, about 85% of them seen only once. The sample taken for sequencing was peripheral blood. This receptor was identified in a woman aged 40 to 55 with COVID-19, enrolled during active disease.

The CDR3: CSVELQNTDTQYF. The CDR3 DNA reads TGCAGCGTTGAGTTACAGAACACAGATACGCAGTATTTT. The V call is TRBV29-1, the J call TRBJ2-3; D not certain. The germline V gene encodes CDR1 SQVTM and CDR2 ANQGSEA. Between the trimmed V and J ends, which lost 3 bases and 2 bases, there was a span of 9 bases. The CDR3 sequence is 13 residues long.